Listed below are T cell receptor beta chains from one sample, sequenced in a study of beta chain features in type 1 diabetes. Generated by immunoSEQ multiplex PCR, the TCRdb table keeps only in-frame clones and is missing some. The data contain 620,000 or so clones, 15% to 19% of them singletons. Sequenced sample: naive CD4+ T cells from blood. The receptor set was obtained from a man between 18 and 29 years old in good health. The CDR3 runs from the conserved cysteine through the conserved F or W. Fields, in order: clone size, V gene, J gene, D gene, CDR3 protein, CDR3 DNA. A D gene is named only where the DNA matches it firmly. Rows give clone size only sometimes, using once, few, many, or a class for an expanded clone.

>few|TRBV7-2|TRBJ1-6|-
CASSFQGSQNSPLHF
TGTGCCAGCAGCTTCCAGGGGTCCCAAAATTCACCCCTCCACTTT
>few|TRBV4-3|TRBJ2-7|TRBD1
CASSQGQGATYEQYF
TGCGCCAGCAGCCAGGGCCAGGGGGCAACCTACGAGCAGTACTTC
>-|TRBV5-1|TRBJ1-3|-
CASSLGLSGNTIYF
TGCGCCAGCAGCTTGGGCCTCTCTGGAAACACCATATATTTT
>few|TRBV7-9|TRBJ2-3|-
CASSIPASRPGADTQYF
TGTGCCAGCAGTATCCCAGCTAGCAGACCTGGGGCAGATACGCAGTATTTT
>few|TRBV30|TRBJ1-6|TRBD1
CASHRGLFVGGESSYNSPLHF
TGTGCCTCGCACAGGGGGCTGTTTGTGGGGGGCGAGAGCTCCTATAATTCACCCCTCCACTTT
>few|TRBV6-6|TRBJ1-1|-
CASRTRENTEAFF
TGTGCCAGCAGAACCAGGGAGAACACTGAAGCTTTCTTT
>-|TRBV27|TRBJ2-7|-
CASSSPYRAYYEQYF
TGTGCCAGCAGTTCCCCCTACAGGGCATACTACGAGCAGTACTTC
>few|TRBV4-3|TRBJ1-4|-
CASSQRGPGLNEKLFF
TGCGCCAGCAGCCAACGAGGGCCAGGTCTAAATGAAAAACTGTTTTTT
>few|TRBV27|TRBJ1-5|TRBD1
CASSSAPMTGSGISNQPQHF
TGTGCCAGCAGTTCCGCCCCCATGACAGGGTCAGGGATTAGCAATCAGCCCCAGCATTTT
>few|TRBV6-6|TRBJ1-6|TRBD1
CASSYSGGGNNSPLHF
TGTGCCAGCAGTTACTCGGGAGGGGGCAATAATTCACCCCTCCACTTT
>few|TRBV5-1|TRBJ2-1|TRBD2
CASSLGLAGDNEQFF
TGCGCCAGCAGCTTGGGTCTAGCGGGCGACAATGAGCAGTTCTTC
>few|TRBV7-3|TRBJ1-5|-
CASSPGPPQHF
TGTGCCAGCAGCCCCGGGCCGCCCCAGCATTTT
>few|TRBV10-3|TRBJ1-3|-
CAISESDSSGNTIYF
TGTGCCATCAGTGAGTCGGACAGCTCTGGAAACACCATATATTTT
>-|TRBV28|TRBJ2-1|-
CASSLRTTYNEQFF
TGTGCCAGCAGCCTCAGGACTACCTACAATGAGCAGTTCTTC
>few|TRBV10-3|TRBJ2-1|-
CAIRDSGSGGEQFF
TGTGCCATCAGGGATAGCGGTTCAGGAGGCGAGCAGTTCTTC
>few|TRBV7-2|TRBJ1-5|-
CASSPRDRNQPQHF
TGTGCCAGCAGCCCGAGGGACCGTAATCAGCCCCAGCATTTT
>few|TRBV7-2|TRBJ2-7|TRBD2
CASTGPSGSSYEQYF
TGTGCCAGCACCGGCCCAAGCGGGAGCTCCTACGAGCAGTACTTC
>-|TRBV6-1|TRBJ2-1|TRBD1
CASSERDRGNEQFF
TGTGCCAGCAGTGAACGGGACAGGGGGAATGAGCAGTTCTTC
>few|TRBV2|TRBJ2-1|TRBD1
CASSEQGAWNEQFF
TGTGCCAGCAGTGAACAGGGGGCATGGAATGAGCAGTTCTTC
>-|TRBV7-6|TRBJ2-1|-
CASSLEKTAGNEQFF
TGTGCCAGCAGCTTAGAGAAGACCGCTGGCAATGAGCAGTTCTTC
>-|TRBV5-6|TRBJ1-2|-
CASSLEWGYTF
TGTGCCAGCAGCTTGGAGTGGGGCTACACCTTC
>-|TRBV7-9|TRBJ1-5|-
CASSPPGDGNQPQHF
TGTGCCAGCAGCCCCCCAGGGGACGGGAATCAGCCCCAGCATTTT
>few|TRBV7-9|TRBJ1-5|-
CASSLGGAYYSNQPQHF
TGTGCCAGCAGCTTAGGAGGGGCGTATTATAGCAATCAGCCCCAGCATTTT
>-|TRBV4-1|TRBJ1-5|TRBD1
CASSQDRDRGGRGDQPQHF
TGCGCCAGCAGCCAAGATCGCGACAGGGGAGGAAGGGGGGATCAGCCCCAGCATTTT
>few|TRBV7-2|TRBJ2-3|-
CASSAPGMDTQYF
TGTGCCAGCAGCGCACCAGGAATGGATACGCAGTATTTT
>-|TRBV7-2|TRBJ1-2|-
CASSPQQGGGYGYTF
TGTGCCAGCAGCCCCCAACAGGGAGGGGGCTATGGCTACACCTTC
>-|TRBV19|TRBJ2-3|-
CASSPEGNLPDTQYF
TGTGCCAGTAGTCCAGAAGGAAATCTCCCAGATACGCAGTATTTT